This T cell receptor (beta chain) was captured by sequencing in a study of T cell therapy after organ transplantation. Background on the study: Up to 6 doses were given at 2-week intervals.

V lost 6 bases and J 2 bases, leaving 13 bases between the germline ends. CDR1 is MNHEY and CDR2 is SMNVEV in the germline V gene (reference sequence). This CDR3 comprises 14 residues. Here immunoSEQ multiplex PCR was the method, and the copy in TCRdb shows in-frame clones only, minus some. The data hold 45,000 to 60,000 clones, with about 95% observed a single time. In the case of this clone: Its antigen is as yet unknown.

Sample: CD8+ T cells from blood, taken before autologous CMV-specific T cell therapy. The TCR originated in a human patient who had received a solid organ transplant and had CMV disease. The chain uses TRBV27 and TRBJ1-1; D remains ambiguous. Here the CDR3 DNA reads TGTGCCAGCAGGCCTGTTTTTACCAACACTGAAGCTTTCTTT. It translates to CASRPVFTNTEAFF.